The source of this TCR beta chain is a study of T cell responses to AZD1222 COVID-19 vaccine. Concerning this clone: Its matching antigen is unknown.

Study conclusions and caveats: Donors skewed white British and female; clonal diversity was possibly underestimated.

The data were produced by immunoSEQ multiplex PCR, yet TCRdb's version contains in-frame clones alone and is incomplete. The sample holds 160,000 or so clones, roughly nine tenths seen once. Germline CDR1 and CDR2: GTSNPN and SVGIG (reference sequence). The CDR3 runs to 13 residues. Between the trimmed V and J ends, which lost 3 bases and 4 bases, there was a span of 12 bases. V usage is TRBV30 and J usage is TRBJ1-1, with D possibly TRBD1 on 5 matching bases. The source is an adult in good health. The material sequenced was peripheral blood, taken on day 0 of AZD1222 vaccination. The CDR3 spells CAWRTGVGTEAFF. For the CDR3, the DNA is TGTGCCTGGAGAACGGGGGTCGGCACTGAAGCTTTCTTT.